Below, 26 T cell receptor beta chains from the same sample are listed, as sequenced in a study of blood T cell repertoires in COVID-19. The table came from immunoSEQ multiplex PCR; TCRdb's copy has only in-frame clones and leaves some out. This sample has over 45,000 clones, with roughly 87% found just once. Sequenced sample: peripheral blood. Receptors originate from a man older than 75 in a cohort sampled during active COVID-19.

This chain connects TRBV7-2 to TRBJ1-1, with 11 positions matching TRBD1. The germline V gene has CDR1 SGHTA and CDR2 FQGNSA. The CDR3 runs 15 residues. The J segment lost 2 bases and the V segment lost 3 bases, leaving 2 bases of the junction unmatched. CDR3 nucleotide sequence: TGTGCCAGCAGCTTGGGGACAGGGGGTAACACTGAAGCTTTCTTT. This gives the protein CASSLGTGGNTEAFF.

This chain connects TRBV3-1 (or the pseudogene TRBV3-2) to TRBJ1-4; 7 bases map to TRBD1. J gave up 1 base and V 2 bases, and 1 base lay outside the gene matches. CDR1 is LGHDT and CDR2 is YNNKEL in the germline V gene (reference sequence). The CDR3 extends over 15 amino acids. The CDR3 loop reads CASSQRTGTNEKLFF. The CDR3 nucleotides are TGTGCCAGCAGCCAAAGGACAGGAACTAATGAAAAACTGTTTTTT.

The V call is TRBV3-1 (or the pseudogene TRBV3-2), the J call TRBJ2-1, with D perhaps TRBD1 (6 bases). Germline V lookup: CDR1 LGHDT, CDR2 YNNKEL (reference sequence). This CDR3 contains 15 residues. Trimming cost V 3 bases and J 0 bases, with 9 bases left between them. The chain's CDR3 is CASSHGQISYNEQFF. The CDR3 DNA reads as TGTGCCAGCAGCCACGGACAGATCTCCTACAATGAGCAGTTCTTC.

The chain employs TRBV3-1 (or the pseudogene TRBV3-2) and TRBJ1-3; maybe TRBD1 (6 bases). The CDR3 sequence is 15 residues long. V was pared by 1 base and J by 3 bases, with 10 bases between. Germline V gene data show CDR1 as LGHDT and CDR2 as YNNKEL (reference sequence). The CDR3 region is CASSQGGGDGNTIYF. The DNA for the CDR3 is TGTGCCAGCAGCCAAGGAGGGGGGGATGGAAACACCATATATTTT.

This clone was counted a few times. Here the CDR3 reads CASSPSVAGALPGNEQFF. CDR3 in DNA: TGTGCCAGCAGCCCATCGGTTGCGGGGGCCCTCCCGGGCAATGAGCAGTTCTTC. The V and J genes are TRBV4-2 and TRBJ2-1; maybe TRBD2 (7 bases). V was shortened by 4 bases and J by 6 bases, with 25 bases between the two germline ends. Per germline, CDR1 LGHNA and CDR2 YNFKEQ. The CDR3 totals 18 residues.

DNA of the CDR3: TGTGCCATCACCCCGACAGGGGGCGCCTCCTACGAGCAGTACTTC. Protein product: CAITPTGGASYEQYF. The genes are TRBV10-3 and TRBJ2-7; TRBD1 matches at 10 bases. Germline assignment: CDR1 ENHRY and CDR2 SYGVKD. Trimming removed 7 bases from V and 0 bases from J; junction bases left unmatched: 6. The CDR3 totals 15 residues.

The count of this clone is one. This chain joins TRBV6-1 and TRBJ2-3, with a possible D match to TRBD2 (5 bases). The ends were cut back, 2 bases at V and 2 bases at J, with 14 bases in the middle. Germline V gene lookup returns CDR1 MNHNS and CDR2 SASEGT. The CDR3 contains 16 residues. CDR3 loop: CASSERGIKSTDTQYF. CDR3 nucleotides: TGTGCCAGCAGTGAACGGGGTATTAAATCCACAGATACGCAGTATTTT.

This clone has a handful of counts. This chain connects TRBV5-1 to TRBJ1-4, with D perhaps TRBD1 (6 bases). The germline gives CDR1 SGHRS, CDR2 YFSETQ. V was pared by 2 bases and J by 1 base, with 9 bases between. There are 15 residues in the CDR3. The CDR3 spells CASSFQQGTNEKLFF. CDR3 nucleotides: TGCGCCAGCAGCTTTCAACAGGGAACTAATGAAAAACTGTTTTTT.

The V and J genes are TRBV3-1 (or the pseudogene TRBV3-2) and TRBJ2-7, with 7 bases identical to TRBD2. V lost 1 base to trimming and J lost 6 bases; unmatched junction nucleotides: 9. CDR3 length: 15 amino acids. Germline-derived CDR1 and CDR2 are LGHDT and YNNKEL (reference sequence). The CDR3 sequence: CASSQGFGEGFEQYF. The CDR3 bases are TGTGCCAGCAGCCAAGGATTTGGGGAGGGGTTCGAGCAGTACTTC.

The table lists this clone with a count of one. V and J are TRBV11-2 and TRBJ2-7, with 9 bases lining up with TRBD1. This CDR3 has 17 residues. V shed 0 bases and J 5 bases; nucleotides not matched to a gene: 11. Germline CDR1 and CDR2: SGHAT and FQNNGV. The CDR3 nucleotides read TGTGCCAGCAGCTTAGATCGTTGGGGGACAGGGTCCGACGAGCAGTACTTC. Its protein is CASSLDRWGTGSDEQYF.

The rearrangement uses TRBV30 and TRBJ1-1, with 10 nucleotides matching TRBD1. Looked up from germline, CDR1 is GTSNPN and CDR2 is SVGIG (reference sequence). The trim removed 2 bases at V and 5 bases at J, leaving 17 bases unmatched. The length of the CDR3 is 18 residues. CDR3 sequence reads: CAWSPLGQGGRSWTEAFF. In nucleotides, the CDR3 is TGTGCCTGGAGTCCCCTAGGACAGGGGGGCCGGTCGTGGACTGAAGCTTTCTTT.

The chain uses TRBV5-1 and TRBJ1-1; no definite D call. Germline CDR1 is SGHRS and CDR2 is YFSETQ. Trimming cost V 2 bases and J 5 bases, with 13 bases left between them. This CDR3 comprises 14 residues. The CDR3 DNA is TGCGCCAGCAGCTTAGGAGGGTTCCAAACTGAAGCTTTCTTT. Its protein product is CASSLGGFQTEAFF. The entire variable domain, with the rest obtained from reference TRBV5-1 and TRBJ1-1, is as follows: KAGVTQTPRYLIKTRGQQVTLSCSPISGHRSVSWYQQTPGQGLQFLFEYFSETQRNKGNFPGRFSGRQFSNSRSEMNVSTLELGDSALYLCASSLGGFQTEAFFGQGTRLTVV.

CDR3 DNA: TGCAGCGTTGCACCTCCATGGGGGCTAGCCAAAAACATTCAGTACTTC. Translation gives CSVAPPWGLAKNIQYF. The chain is built from TRBV29-1 and TRBJ2-4, with a weak D call TRBD1 (6 bases). CDR1 is SQVTM and CDR2 is ANQGSEA in the germline V gene. V lost 4 bases to trimming and J lost 0 bases, with 16 bases between them. The CDR3 has 16 amino acids.

The chain uses TRBV6-2 or TRBV6-3 and TRBJ2-5; a possible D gene is TRBD2 (5 bases). The CDR3 has 18 residues. V shed 1 base and J shed 1 base, with 19 bases lying between them. From germline, CDR1 is MNHEY and CDR2 SVGEGT. The CDR3 loop reads CASSYLPPTREGQETQYF. The CDR3 region has the DNA TGTGCCAGCAGTTACTTACCCCCGACACGAGAGGGCCAAGAGACCCAGTACTTC.

The rearrangement joins TRBV14 to TRBJ2-2; TRBD1 matches at 8 bases. The CDR3 loop spans 15 amino acids. Germline trimming cut 2 bases from V and 4 bases from J; bases unmatched to any gene: 3. The germline V gene has CDR1 SGHDN and CDR2 FVKESK. The CDR3 reads CASSQRQGSTGELFF. The CDR3, as DNA: TGTGCCAGCAGCCAACGACAGGGGAGCACCGGGGAGCTGTTTTTT.

The chain joins TRBV3-1 (or the pseudogene TRBV3-2) to TRBJ1-5; D may be TRBD1 (5 bases). The CDR3 spans 15 residues. Germline V gene data show CDR1 as LGHDT and CDR2 as YNNKEL (reference sequence). Trimming took off 1 base at V and 1 base at J, with 8 bases between the two ends. The CDR3 here is CASSQGGWSNQPQHF. In DNA form, the CDR3 reads TGTGCCAGCAGCCAAGGGGGCTGGAGCAATCAGCCCCAGCATTTT.

This chain joins TRBV7-9 and TRBJ2-2, with TRBD2 matching over 7 bases. The junction had 2 bases not matched to a gene; V was cut back by 5 bases and J by 5 bases. The CDR3 runs to 13 residues. Germline values: CDR1 SEHNR, CDR2 FQNEAQ (reference sequence). The CDR3 DNA reads TGTGCCAGCAGCCGAGCGGGGACCGGGGAGCTGTTTTTT. It translates to CASSRAGTGELFF.

The rearrangement links TRBV29-1 to TRBJ2-5; 8 bases align to TRBD1. J gave up 4 bases and V 6 bases, and 7 bases lay outside the gene matches. This CDR3 is built from 13 residues. The germline V gene encodes CDR1 SQVTM and CDR2 ANQGSEA. The CDR3 sequence: CSVSRGRGETQYF. Here the CDR3 DNA reads TGCAGCGTAAGCAGGGGGCGCGGAGAGACCCAGTACTTC.

This chain links TRBV6-5 with TRBJ2-2; 8 bases are shared with TRBD2. J was trimmed by 2 bases and V by 7 bases; bases with no gene match: 6. CDR3 size: 15 residues. Germline V gives CDR1 MNHEY, CDR2 SVGAGI. The chain's CDR3 is CASTTRGGNTGELFF. In DNA form, the CDR3 reads TGTGCCAGCACTACCCGGGGGGGCAACACCGGGGAGCTGTTTTTT.

This chain joins TRBV6-5 and TRBJ1-6, with 8 positions matching TRBD1. Germline-derived CDR1 and CDR2 are MNHEY and SVGAGI. The trim removed 6 bases at V and 7 bases at J, leaving 8 bases unmatched. The CDR3 contains 15 residues. CDR3: CASSASGQANSPLHF. CDR3 coding DNA: TGTGCCAGCAGCGCATCGGGACAGGCGAATTCACCCCTCCACTTT.

The chain joins TRBV18 to TRBJ1-2, with 7 bases fitting TRBD1. Losses at the gene ends were 3 bases for V and 3 bases for J; bases not matched to a gene: 1. CDR3 size: 13 residues. Per germline, CDR1 KGHSH and CDR2 LQKENI. CDR3 in DNA: TGTGCCAGCTCACCGGGGACAGACTATGGCTACACCTTC. Its protein product is CASSPGTDYGYTF. Full variable domain (remainder filled in from reference TRBV18 and TRBJ1-2): NAGVMQNPRHLVRRRGQEARLRCSPMKGHSHVYWYRQLPEEGLKFMVYLQKENIIDESGMPKERFSAEFPKEGPSILRIQQVVRGDSAAYFCASSPGTDYGYTFGSGTRLTVV.

The chain recombines TRBV5-4 with TRBJ2-7; D call uncertain. CDR1 SGHNT and CDR2 YYREEE come from the germline V gene (reference sequence). The CDR3 length is 12 residues. V lost 0 bases and J lost 3, with 4 bases in between. As DNA, the CDR3 is TGTGCCAGCAGCTTGGACTTCTACGAGCAGTACTTC. It codes for CASSLDFYEQYF.

The V and J genes are TRBV5-6 and TRBJ2-1; tentative D call: TRBD1 (6 bases). The CDR3 runs to 14 residues. Germline V gene sequence: CDR1 SGHDT, CDR2 YYEEEE. Trimming took 3 bases from V and 4 from J, leaving 11 bases between them. The CDR3 loop reads CASSWQGLYNEQFF. As DNA, the CDR3 is TGTGCCAGCAGCTGGCAGGGGCTTTACAATGAGCAGTTCTTC.

This sequence joins TRBV5-4 and TRBJ2-5; 10 nucleotides line up with TRBD2. The trim removed 3 bases at V and 4 bases at J, leaving 12 bases unmatched. The V gene's germline CDR1 is SGHNT and CDR2 YYREEE (reference sequence). The CDR3 totals 17 residues. The CDR3 DNA is TGTGCCAGCAGCTCTAGCGGGAGCGGGGGGGCCTCAGAGACCCAGTACTTC. As protein: CASSSSGSGGASETQYF.

The gene calls are TRBV2 and TRBJ1-1; 9 bases agree with TRBD1. CDR1 SNHLY and CDR2 FYNNEI come from the germline V gene. Germline trimming cut 5 bases from V and 4 bases from J; bases unmatched to any gene: 11. The length of the CDR3 is 16 residues. The CDR3 sequence is CASSLQGAQGPTEAFF. In DNA form, the CDR3 reads TGTGCCAGCAGTTTACAGGGGGCGCAAGGGCCCACTGAAGCTTTCTTT. The full variable domain, its missing parts supplied by reference TRBV2 and TRBJ1-1, is EPEVTQTPSHQVTQMGQEVILRCVPISNHLYFYWYRQILGQKVEFLVSFYNNEISEKSEIFDDQFSVERPDGSNFTLKIRSTKLEDSAMYFCASSLQGAQGPTEAFFGQGTRLTVV.

This sequence joins TRBV7-8 and TRBJ1-4; D may be TRBD1 (5 bases). With 5 bases removed from V and 0 bases from J, the gap between germline ends came to 13 bases. Germline loops: CDR1 SGHVS, CDR2 FQNEAQ. The CDR3 contains 16 residues. The CDR3 DNA is TGTGCCAGCAGCGCGAAGACGACAGCAACTAATGAAAAACTGTTTTTT. Translated: CASSAKTTATNEKLFF.